The 30 T cell receptor beta chains in this list originate from one sample, sequenced in a study of beta chain features in type 1 diabetes (dated by TCRdb to the late 2010s). The library was produced with the immunoSEQ multiplex PCR assay. The entire amount of isolated RNA was reverse transcribed using the High Capacity cDNA Reverse Transcription Kit, so the sequenced TCRB transcripts were expressed ones. TCRdb limited this immuneACCESS table to in-frame rearrangements with V and J called. A share of clones is missing; checked studies link under half to unresolved V genes, and the rest is unexplained. The sample profile shows 390,000 or so clones; approximately 15% of them were found once. Around 0.039% of the sample is held by the ten biggest clonotypes. Sequencing used naive CD4+ T cells from blood. The label giving this sample's cell subset or site can be read as: true naive CD4+ T cells. Receptors were obtained from a young man in good health.

The V call is TRBV9, the J call TRBJ2-1, with 7 bases that match TRBD2. V trimming: 4 bases; J trimming: 10 bases; junction bases outside the gene matches: 11. The length of the CDR3 is 14 residues. Germline V CDR1 and CDR2: SGDLS, YYNGEE. The CDR3 region is CASSHGSAGNEQFF. The CDR3 DNA reads TGTGCCAGCAGCCACGGGTCAGCGGGGAACGAGCAGTTCTTC.

A few counts support this clone. The genes are TRBV9 and TRBJ2-3; 10 bases fit TRBD2. The V gene end was trimmed by 7 bases and the J gene end by 2 bases; junction bases not matched to a gene: 4. Germline CDR1 reads SGDLS; CDR2 reads YYNGEE. This CDR3 is 14 amino acids long. Here the CDR3 reads CASALAGLTDTQYF. For the CDR3, the DNA is TGTGCCAGCGCACTAGCGGGGCTCACAGATACGCAGTATTTT.

There are a few counts of this clone. J is TRBJ2-7 and V is TRBV2; 9 positions match TRBD1. The V gene's germline CDR1 is SNHLY and CDR2 FYNNEI. V lost 8 bases to trimming and J lost 2 bases; unmatched junction nucleotides: 4. This CDR3 spans 13 amino acids. The CDR3 region has the DNA TGTGCCAGCCAGGGACAGGGCACCTACGAGCAGTACGTC. Amino acids: CASQGQGTYEQYV.

The chain couples TRBV10-3 to TRBJ2-1; D remains ambiguous. Germline-derived CDR1 and CDR2 are ENHRY and SYGVKD. V shed 6 bases and J shed 9 bases, with 12 bases lying between them. The CDR3 runs 12 residues. CDR3 in amino acids: CAISQVTFEQFF. The CDR3 region has the DNA TGTGCCATCAGCCAAGTAACTTTTGAGCAGTTCTTC.

The chain is built from TRBV5-4 and TRBJ2-7, with no clear D. From germline, CDR1 is SGHNT and CDR2 YYREEE (reference sequence). The CDR3 length is 15 residues. V dropped 4 bases and J dropped 4 bases, with 18 bases sitting between them. CDR3: CASSPGGIGRYEQYF. CDR3 coding DNA: TGTGCCAGCAGCCCCGGTGGGATAGGGCGGTACGAGCAGTACTTC.

V usage is TRBV29-1 and J usage is TRBJ2-5, with 7 bases aligning to TRBD1. V shed 5 bases and J 2 bases; nucleotides not matched to a gene: 2. This CDR3 comprises 12 residues. The germline V gene has CDR1 SQVTM and CDR2 ANQGSEA. In DNA form, the CDR3 reads TGCAGCGTTACGGGACAGCAAGAGACCCAGTACTTC. Protein: CSVTGQQETQYF.

This rearrangement joins TRBV29-1 to TRBJ2-3; no definite D call. The CDR3 loop spans 14 amino acids. Germline CDR1 is SQVTM and CDR2 is ANQGSEA. Trimming took off 4 bases at V and 0 bases at J, with 11 bases between the two ends. Written as DNA, the CDR3 is TGCAGCGTTGGGCTAGGAAATAGCACAGATACGCAGTATTTT. This encodes CSVGLGNSTDTQYF.

About this clone: This specimen includes other DNA sequences encoding the same CDR3. The chain joins TRBV5-1 to TRBJ2-2, with D hard to call. Trimming removed 0 bases from V and 7 bases from J, with 4 bases in between. The CDR3 covers 12 residues. CDR1 is SGHRS, CDR2 YFSETQ, per germline. The DNA for the CDR3 is TGCGCCAGCAGCTTGGAGGTCGGGGAGCTGTTTTTT. Translation gives CASSLEVGELFF.

V and J are TRBV4-2 and TRBJ1-1; D unclear. This CDR3 is built from 16 residues. The V gene's germline CDR1 is LGHNA and CDR2 YNFKEQ. With 0 bases removed from V and 1 base from J, the gap between germline ends came to 12 bases. The CDR3 DNA reads TGTGCCAGCAGCCAAGATAGACGGATACAGAACACTGAAGCTTTCTTT. It translates to CASSQDRRIQNTEAFF.

This chain joins TRBV10-2 and TRBJ2-7; 8 bases align to TRBD2. The length of the CDR3 is 15 residues. Germline V lookup: CDR1 WSHSY, CDR2 SAAADI. V trimming: 2 bases; J trimming: 1 base; junction bases outside the gene matches: 4. CDR3 sequence: CASSEPGLASYEQYF. The CDR3 nucleotides read TGCGCCAGCAGTGAGCCCGGACTAGCTTCCTACGAGCAGTACTTC.

V gene TRBV2 combines with J gene TRBJ2-5; 8 bases are a match to TRBD1. Trimming removed 2 bases from V and 5 bases from J; junction bases left unmatched: 7. The CDR3 sequence is 15 residues long. Per germline, CDR1 SNHLY and CDR2 FYNNEI. The CDR3 is CASSEQGAEWETQYF. As DNA, the CDR3 is TGTGCCAGCAGTGAACAGGGGGCCGAATGGGAGACCCAGTACTTC.

The chain combines TRBV29-1 with TRBJ1-4, with 7 bases lining up with TRBD1. From germline, CDR1 is SQVTM and CDR2 ANQGSEA. Unmatched junction bases numbered 3, after V lost 6 bases and J lost 2 bases. This CDR3 has 13 residues. CDR3 sequence (DNA): TGCAGCGTCCTAGGGGGCACTAATGAAAAACTGTTTTTT. It yields the protein CSVLGGTNEKLFF.

The table lists this clone with a few counts. The V call is TRBV4-3, the J call TRBJ2-7; D might be TRBD2 (5 bases). The CDR3 length is 13 residues. CDR1 and CDR2 from the germline V gene are LGHNA and YSLEER. V was cut by 0 bases and J by 6 bases, with 9 bases left in between. In DNA form, the CDR3 reads TGCGCCAGCAGCCAAGATCAGCGGACCGAGCAGTACTTC. It encodes CASSQDQRTEQYF.

The chain links TRBV4-1 to TRBJ2-5, with 7 bases identical to TRBD2. V shed 2 bases, J shed 1 base, and the junction held 7 bases outside the gene matches. Germline V lookup: CDR1 MGHRA, CDR2 YSYEKL. This CDR3 comprises 16 residues. CDR3 DNA sequence: TGCGCCAGCAGCCAACTCTCTAGCGGCCTCCAAGAGACCCAGTACTTC. Its translation: CASSQLSSGLQETQYF.

This clone was seen just once. This sample also contains other DNA sequences that code for the same CDR3. This chain joins TRBV7-8 and TRBJ2-4; 7 bases align to TRBD1. Germline V gene sequence: CDR1 SGHVS, CDR2 FQNEAQ. The CDR3 is 15 amino acids. After removal of 6 bases from V and 0 bases from J, the junction contained 5 bases not matched to a gene. The CDR3 coding sequence is TGTGCCAGCAGTCGGGACAGACTAGCCAAAAACATTCAGTACTTC. It specifies CASSRDRLAKNIQYF.

This clone showed up just a few times. The same CDR3 also results from other DNA sequences found in this sample. This chain links TRBV30 with TRBJ1-2; no reliable D call. The germline V gene encodes CDR1 GTSNPN and CDR2 SVGIG (reference sequence). The CDR3 length is 12 residues. V gave up 2 bases and J gave up 4 bases, with 8 bases separating them. In nucleotides, the CDR3 is TGTGCCTGGAGTCCCGGGATCTATGGCTACACCTTC. Translating gives CAWSPGIYGYTF. The full variable domain, rest sourced from reference TRBV30 and TRBJ1-2, is SQTIHQWPATLVQPVGSPLSLECTVEGTSNPNLYWYRQAAGRGLQLLFYSVGIGQISSEVPQNLSASRPQDRQFILSSKKLLLSDSGFYLCAWSPGIYGYTFGSGTRLTVV.

Of note for this clone: The sample has other DNA sequences that encode this CDR3 too. This chain joins TRBV30 and TRBJ1-1; D is unresolved. Germline CDR1 is GTSNPN and CDR2 is SVGIG (reference sequence). The V end lost 0 bases, the J end lost 2 bases, and 7 bases lay between the germline ends. The CDR3 runs 13 residues. This chain's CDR3 is CAWSVRRNTEAFF. CDR3 DNA sequence: TGTGCCTGGAGTGTCAGGCGAAACACTGAAGCTTTCTTT.

J is TRBJ2-5 and V is TRBV7-2, with 8 bases identical to TRBD2. The V segment lost 3 bases and the J segment 5 bases; nucleotides outside the gene matches: 8. This CDR3 has 15 amino acids. CDR1 and CDR2 (germline): SGHTA, FQGNSA. The CDR3 spells CASSLNRGGVETQYF. CDR3 DNA: TGTGCCAGCAGCTTGAATCGGGGGGGCGTGGAGACCCAGTACTTC.

The gene calls are TRBV4-3 and TRBJ1-5, with 8 bases that match TRBD1. V trimming: 0 bases; J trimming: 2 bases; junction bases outside the gene matches: 3. CDR3 length equals 16 residues. Germline V lookup: CDR1 LGHNA, CDR2 YSLEER. This CDR3 is CASSQELQGGNQPQHF. In DNA, the CDR3 is TGCGCCAGCAGCCAAGAACTACAGGGGGGCAATCAGCCCCAGCATTTT.

V usage is TRBV6-1 and J usage is TRBJ2-1, with D possibly matching TRBD1 (5 bases). This CDR3 is built from 16 residues. V was shortened by 1 base and J by 9 bases, with 19 bases between the two germline ends. CDR1 and CDR2 (germline): MNHNS, SASEGT. CDR3 sequence reads: CASSEVTGRVWGEQFF. The DNA of the CDR3 is TGTGCCAGCAGTGAAGTGACCGGCAGGGTTTGGGGTGAGCAGTTCTTC.

In this sample, this clone turned up many times. This chain joins TRBV29-1 and TRBJ2-1, with a possible D match to TRBD1 (5 bases). Between the trimmed V and J ends, which lost 7 bases and 6 bases, there was a span of 13 bases. CDR3 length equals 12 residues. Germline V lookup: CDR1 SQVTM, CDR2 ANQGSEA. CDR3: CSGLRQSNEQFF. The CDR3 DNA reads as TGCAGCGGCCTCAGACAGTCCAATGAGCAGTTCTTC.

The V and J genes are TRBV18 and TRBJ1-2; maybe TRBD1 (5 bases). Trimming shortened V by 1 base and J by 4 bases, and 13 bases separated the two germline ends. The CDR3 runs to 15 residues. Germline V gene data show CDR1 as KGHSH and CDR2 as LQKENI. CDR3 amino acids: CASSPQGPMAYGYTF. DNA of the CDR3: TGTGCCAGCTCACCACAGGGGCCTATGGCCTATGGCTACACCTTC.

This chain links TRBV9 with TRBJ1-3; D unclear. The CDR3 contains 15 residues. Trimming cost V 4 bases and J 0 bases, with 11 bases left between them. Germline lookup yields CDR1 SGDLS and CDR2 YYNGEE. DNA of the CDR3: TGTGCCAGCAGCTCCCGAGTGAGCTCTGGAAACACCATATATTTT. This encodes CASSSRVSSGNTIYF.

The rearrangement links TRBV7-5 to TRBJ2-3; the listed D gene, TRBD2, was not tested against the DNA. TRBV7-5 is listed as a pseudogene. The CDR3 is 12 residues long. This CDR3 is CASSWEADTQYF. Here the CDR3 DNA reads TGTGCCAGCAGCTGGGAGGCGGATACGCAGTATTTT.

This clone was found a few times. The rearrangement joins TRBV29-1 to TRBJ2-1; TRBD2 aligns across 8 bases. The ends lost 5 bases at V and 7 bases at J; junction bases unmatched: 13. This CDR3 is built from 15 residues. CDR1 and CDR2 (germline): SQVTM, ANQGSEA. The CDR3 DNA reads TGCAGCGTTTTCCTAGCGGGTGGGACGCGAAATGAGCAGTTCTTC. Translation: CSVFLAGGTRNEQFF.

This clone appeared a few times. This chain connects TRBV7-2 to TRBJ2-5, with 10 bases that match TRBD2. The CDR3 consists of 15 residues. The germline CDR1 and CDR2 sequences are SGHTA and FQGNSA. J was trimmed by 2 bases and V by 5 bases; bases with no gene match: 5. As DNA, the CDR3 is TGTGCCAGCAGCATTAGCGGGGGGACTCAAGAGACCCAGTACTTC. It translates to CASSISGGTQETQYF.

The chain employs TRBV7-9 and TRBJ2-3; 12 bases map to TRBD2. Trimming cost V 1 base and J 5 bases; bases outside gene matches: 4. The CDR3 is 16 residues long. Germline V gene lookup returns CDR1 SEHNR and CDR2 FQNEAQ (reference sequence). The chain's CDR3 is CASSLGLAGAIDTQYF. In DNA form, the CDR3 reads TGTGCCAGCAGCTTAGGACTAGCGGGAGCTATAGATACGCAGTATTTT.

The chain joins TRBV5-4 to TRBJ1-4, with D maybe TRBD1 (6 bases). V was pared by 4 bases and J by 7 bases, with 17 bases between. Germline V gives CDR1 SGHNT, CDR2 YYREEE (reference sequence). The CDR3 is 15 amino acids. The CDR3 nucleotides read TGTGCCAGCAGCCCTAACAGGGAAGGGGGTGAAAAACTGTTTTTT. The encoded protein is CASSPNREGGEKLFF. The full variable domain, in which reference TRBV5-4 and TRBJ1-4 provide the parts outside the CDR3, is ETGVTQSPTHLIKTRGQQVTLRCSSQSGHNTVSWYQQALGQGPQFIFQYYREEENGRGNFPPRFSGLQFPNYSSELNVNALELDDSALYLCASSPNREGGEKLFFGSGTQLSVL.

The chain uses TRBV4-2 and TRBJ2-2; D is ambiguous. This CDR3 has 16 residues. The germline V and J ends were trimmed by 1 base and 1 base, with 10 bases remaining between them. The V gene's germline CDR1 is LGHNA and CDR2 YNFKEQ. The CDR3 DNA follows: TGTGCCAGCAGCCAAGTAGGCAGACGGAACACCGGGGAGCTGTTTTTT. Translated: CASSQVGRRNTGELFF.

DNA of the CDR3: TGTGCCAGCAGCCTCCGACTAGGGGCAGATACGCAGTATTTT. Its protein product is CASSLRLGADTQYF. The chain uses TRBV7-2 and TRBJ2-3, with D maybe TRBD2 (6 bases). This CDR3 region has 14 residues. Germline V CDR1 and CDR2: SGHTA, FQGNSA. The germline V and J ends were trimmed by 5 bases and 4 bases, with 13 bases remaining between them.